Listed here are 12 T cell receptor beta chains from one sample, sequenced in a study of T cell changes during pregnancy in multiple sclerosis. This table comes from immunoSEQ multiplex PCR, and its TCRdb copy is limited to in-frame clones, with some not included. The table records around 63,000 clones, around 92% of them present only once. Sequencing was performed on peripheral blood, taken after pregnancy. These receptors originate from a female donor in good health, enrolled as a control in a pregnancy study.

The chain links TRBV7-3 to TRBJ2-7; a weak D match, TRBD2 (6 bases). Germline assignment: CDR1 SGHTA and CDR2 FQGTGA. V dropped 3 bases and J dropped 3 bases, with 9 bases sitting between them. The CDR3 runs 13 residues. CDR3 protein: CASSFEAGYEQYF. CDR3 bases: TGTGCCAGCAGCTTTGAAGCGGGCTACGAGCAGTACTTC.

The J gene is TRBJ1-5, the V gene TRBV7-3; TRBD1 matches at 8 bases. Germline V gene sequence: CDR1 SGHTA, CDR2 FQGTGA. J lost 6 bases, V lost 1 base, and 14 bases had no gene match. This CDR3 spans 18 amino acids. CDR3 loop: CASSLKSVTGARCQPQHF. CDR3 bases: TGTGCCAGCAGCTTAAAGTCTGTGACAGGGGCCCGGTGTCAGCCCCAGCATTTT.

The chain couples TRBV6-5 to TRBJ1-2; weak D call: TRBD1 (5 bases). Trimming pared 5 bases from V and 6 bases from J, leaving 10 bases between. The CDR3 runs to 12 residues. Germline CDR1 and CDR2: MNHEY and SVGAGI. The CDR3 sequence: CASSSQGNGYTF. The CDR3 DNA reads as TGTGCCAGCAGTAGTCAGGGAAATGGCTACACCTTC.

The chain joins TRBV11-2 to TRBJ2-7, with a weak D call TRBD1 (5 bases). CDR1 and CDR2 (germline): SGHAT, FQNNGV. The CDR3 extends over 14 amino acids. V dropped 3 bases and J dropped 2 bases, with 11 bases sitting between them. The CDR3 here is CASSFGVGAYEQYF. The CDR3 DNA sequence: TGTGCCAGCAGCTTTGGGGTAGGGGCCTACGAGCAGTACTTC. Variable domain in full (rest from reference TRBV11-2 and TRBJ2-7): EAGVAQSPRYKIIEKRQSVAFWCNPISGHATLYWYQQILGQGPKLLIQFQNNGVVDDSQLPKDRFSAERLKGVDSTLKIQPAKLEDSAVYLCASSFGVGAYEQYFGPGTRLTVT.

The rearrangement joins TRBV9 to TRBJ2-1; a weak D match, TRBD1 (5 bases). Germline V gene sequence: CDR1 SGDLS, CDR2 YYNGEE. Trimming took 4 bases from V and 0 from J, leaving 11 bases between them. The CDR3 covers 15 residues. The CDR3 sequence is CASSPTEASYNEQFF. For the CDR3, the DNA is TGTGCCAGCAGCCCGACAGAGGCCTCCTACAATGAGCAGTTCTTC.

The CDR3 sequence: CASSESAWWYF. The CDR3 nucleotides are TGCGCCAGCAGTGAAAGCGCGTGGTGGTACTTC. The chain is built from TRBV10-1 and TRBJ2-7, with D unresolved. Between the trimmed V and J ends, which lost 3 bases and 12 bases, there was a span of 12 bases. The CDR3 loop spans 11 amino acids. Germline values: CDR1 WNHNN, CDR2 SYGVQD (reference sequence).

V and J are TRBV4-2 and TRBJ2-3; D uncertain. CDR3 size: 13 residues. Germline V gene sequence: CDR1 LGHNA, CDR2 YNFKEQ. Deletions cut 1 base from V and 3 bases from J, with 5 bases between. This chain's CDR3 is CASSQASTDTQYF. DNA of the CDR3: TGTGCCAGCAGCCAAGCGAGTACAGATACGCAGTATTTT.

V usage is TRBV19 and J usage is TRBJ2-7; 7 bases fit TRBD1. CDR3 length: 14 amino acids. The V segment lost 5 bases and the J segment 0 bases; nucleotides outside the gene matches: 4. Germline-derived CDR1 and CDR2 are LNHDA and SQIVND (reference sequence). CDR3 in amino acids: CASSGQVSSYEQYF. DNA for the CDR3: TGTGCCAGTAGTGGACAGGTTAGCTCCTACGAGCAGTACTTC.

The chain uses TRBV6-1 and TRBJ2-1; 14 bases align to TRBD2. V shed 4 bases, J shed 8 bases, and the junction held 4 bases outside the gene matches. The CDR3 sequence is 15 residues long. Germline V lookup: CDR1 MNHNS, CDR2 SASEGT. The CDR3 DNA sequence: TGTGCCAGCAGTGCGACTAGCGGGGGGGCCGATGAGCAGTTCTTC. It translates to CASSATSGGADEQFF.

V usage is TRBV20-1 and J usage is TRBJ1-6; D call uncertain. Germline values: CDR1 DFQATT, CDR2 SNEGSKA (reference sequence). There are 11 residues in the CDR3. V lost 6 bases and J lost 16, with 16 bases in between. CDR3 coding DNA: TGCAGTGCCGAGGCTGACCGATGGCTCCACTTT. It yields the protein CSAEADRWLHF.

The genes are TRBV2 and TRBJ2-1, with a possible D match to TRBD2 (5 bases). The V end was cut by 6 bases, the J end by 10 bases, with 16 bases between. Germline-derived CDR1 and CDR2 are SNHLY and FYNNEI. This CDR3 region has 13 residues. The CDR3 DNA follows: TGTGCCAGCAGCCTCACCGGGTCTAGCGAGCAGTTCTTC. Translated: CASSLTGSSEQFF.

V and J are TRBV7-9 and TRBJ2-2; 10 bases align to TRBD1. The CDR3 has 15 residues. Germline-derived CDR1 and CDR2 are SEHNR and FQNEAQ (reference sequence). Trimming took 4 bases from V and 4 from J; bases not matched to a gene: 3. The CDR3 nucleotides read TGTGCCAGCAGCTACGGGACAGGGGTCACCGGGGAGCTGTTTTTT. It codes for CASSYGTGVTGELFF.